This TCR beta chain stems from a study of T cell responses to AZD1222 COVID-19 vaccine. Study-level points and caveats: Females outnumbered males among donors, who were mostly white British; clonal diversity was possibly underestimated. The study identified only five to seven AZD1222 recipients as seropositive at baseline. Spike-specific TCR breadth and depth went up after people got two AZD1222 doses.

The CDR3 contains 15 residues. Germline values: CDR1 SGHDT, CDR2 YYEEEE. Between the trimmed V and J ends, which lost 0 bases and 0 bases, there was a span of 4 bases. Concerning this clone: What it binds is unknown.

Method: immunoSEQ multiplex PCR; TCRdb's copy keeps in-frame clones and lacks some. There are tens of thousands of clones in the sample; more than 70% occur only once, and 6.9% lies in the top ten. Sequencing used peripheral blood, obtained 28 days after the second AZD1222 dose. The TCR was taken from an adult who received the AZD1222 COVID-19 vaccine. This chain connects TRBV5-6 to TRBJ1-6; D is unclear. DNA for the CDR3: TGTGCCAGCAGCTTGGGGAGCTCCTATAATTCACCCCTCCACTTT. This encodes CASSLGSSYNSPLHF.